Sequencing of this T cell receptor (beta chain) was carried out in a study of CD8 T cells in ankylosing spondylitis. Each TCR beta library was made by quantitative 5'-RACE that incorporated molecular barcodes. TCRdb passed the 5' RACE reads through MiXCR, listing each CDR3 protein once. The sample records 150,000 to 200,000 distinct CDR3 sequences, around 18% being singletons. General study results and limits: Reports say disease-linked clones showed up significantly more in matched ankylosing spondylitis synovial fluid.

Ten or more counts support this clonotype. The antigen is not known. CDR1 and CDR2 from the germline V gene are SGDLS and YYNGEE. V was cut by 3 bases and J by 0 bases, with 9 bases left in between. The CDR3 runs to 14 residues. V is TRBV9 and J is TRBJ1-1; D possibly corresponds to TRBD1 (5 bases). The receptor was isolated from a male donor with ankylosing spondylitis or in good health (not recorded which). The sequenced sample was blood, either unsorted or a sorted T cell fraction (not recorded which). This CDR3 reads CASSDGTVNTEAFF. The CDR3, as DNA: TGTGCCAGCAGCGACGGGACGGTGAACACTGAAGCTTTCTTT.